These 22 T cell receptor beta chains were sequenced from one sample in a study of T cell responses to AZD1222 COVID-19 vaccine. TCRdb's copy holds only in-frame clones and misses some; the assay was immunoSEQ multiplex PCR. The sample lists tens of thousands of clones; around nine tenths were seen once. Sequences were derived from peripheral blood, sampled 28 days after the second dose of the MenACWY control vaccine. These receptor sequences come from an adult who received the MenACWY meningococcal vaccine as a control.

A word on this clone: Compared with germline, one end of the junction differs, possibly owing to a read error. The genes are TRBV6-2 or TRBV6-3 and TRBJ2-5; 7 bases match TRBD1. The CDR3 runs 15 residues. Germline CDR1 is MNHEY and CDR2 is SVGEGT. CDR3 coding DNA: TGTGCCAGCAGTCACTCCGGGACAGTACAAGTAGTTAGGGACTTC. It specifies CASSHSGTVQVVRDF.

The CDR3 reads CASSEGWDRDSYEQYF. CDR3 DNA sequence: TGCGCCAGCAGCGAAGGCTGGGACAGGGACTCCTACGAGCAGTACTTC. The gene calls are TRBV5-1 and TRBJ2-7; TRBD1 matches at 9 bases. Trimming at V came to 4 bases and at J to 0 bases, leaving 8 bases not matched to a gene. CDR1 is SGHRS, CDR2 YFSETQ, per germline. The length of the CDR3 is 16 residues.

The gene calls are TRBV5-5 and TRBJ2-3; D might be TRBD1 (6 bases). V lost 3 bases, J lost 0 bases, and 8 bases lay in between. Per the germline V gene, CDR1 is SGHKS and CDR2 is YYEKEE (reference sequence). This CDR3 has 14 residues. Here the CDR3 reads CASSSGQSTDTQYF. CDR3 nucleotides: TGTGCCAGCAGCTCTGGACAGAGCACAGATACGCAGTATTTT.

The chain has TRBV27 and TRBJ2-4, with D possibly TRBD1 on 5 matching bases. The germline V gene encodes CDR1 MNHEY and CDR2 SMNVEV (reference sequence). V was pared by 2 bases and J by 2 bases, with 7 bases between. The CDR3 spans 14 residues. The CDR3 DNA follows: TGTGCCAGCAGTTTACTGGGGCCCAAAAACATTCAGTACTTC. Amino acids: CASSLLGPKNIQYF.

CDR3 DNA: TGTGCCAGCAGCGCGGGACACCGGAACTATGGCTACACCTTC. Residues: CASSAGHRNYGYTF. The chain joins TRBV2 to TRBJ1-2, with a tentative D call TRBD1 (6 bases). From germline, CDR1 is SNHLY and CDR2 FYNNEI. This CDR3 is built from 14 residues. The V gene lost 6 bases and the J gene lost 2 bases, with 13 bases spanning the gap.

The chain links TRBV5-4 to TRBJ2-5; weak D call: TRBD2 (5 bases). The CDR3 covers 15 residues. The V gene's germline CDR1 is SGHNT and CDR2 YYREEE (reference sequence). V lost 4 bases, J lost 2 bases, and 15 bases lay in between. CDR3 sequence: CASSTLRPGQETQYF. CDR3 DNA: TGTGCCAGCAGCACACTTAGACCGGGGCAAGAGACCCAGTACTTC.

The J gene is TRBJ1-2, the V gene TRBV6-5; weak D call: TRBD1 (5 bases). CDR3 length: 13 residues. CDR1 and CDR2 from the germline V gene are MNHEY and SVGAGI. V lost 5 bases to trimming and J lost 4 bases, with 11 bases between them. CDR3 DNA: TGTGCCAGCAGTAGGGGAGAGAGCTATGGCTACACCTTC. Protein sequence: CASSRGESYGYTF.

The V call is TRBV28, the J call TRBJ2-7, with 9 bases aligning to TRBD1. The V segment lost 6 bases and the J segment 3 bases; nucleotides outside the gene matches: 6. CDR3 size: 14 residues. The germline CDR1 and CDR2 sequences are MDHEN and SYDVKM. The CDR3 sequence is CASRTDRGIYEQYF. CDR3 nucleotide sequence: TGTGCCAGCAGGACGGACAGGGGAATCTACGAGCAGTACTTC.

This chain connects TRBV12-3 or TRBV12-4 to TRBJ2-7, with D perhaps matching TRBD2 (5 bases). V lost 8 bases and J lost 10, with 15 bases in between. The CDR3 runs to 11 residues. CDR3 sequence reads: CASSTLGDQYF. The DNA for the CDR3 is TGTGCCAGCTCCACCCTGGGAGACCAGTACTTC.

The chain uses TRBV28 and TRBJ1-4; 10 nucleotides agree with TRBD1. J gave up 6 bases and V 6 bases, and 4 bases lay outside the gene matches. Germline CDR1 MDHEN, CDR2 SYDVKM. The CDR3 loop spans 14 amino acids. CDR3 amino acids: CASRSDRGDEKLFF. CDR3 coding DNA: TGTGCCAGCAGATCGGACAGGGGGGATGAAAAACTGTTTTTT.

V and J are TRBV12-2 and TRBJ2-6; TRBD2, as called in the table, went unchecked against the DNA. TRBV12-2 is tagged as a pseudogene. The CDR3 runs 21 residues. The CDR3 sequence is CASRETREPTVNLSGANVLTF. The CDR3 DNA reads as TGTGCAAGTCGCGAAACTAGGGAACCAACAGTAAATCTCTCTGGGGCCAACGTCCTGACTTTC.

This chain's CDR3 is CASSYPFGETGRILSNQPQHF. The DNA for the CDR3 is TGTGCCAGCAGTTACCCTTTTGGGGAGACAGGGCGCATCCTTAGCAATCAGCCCCAGCATTTT. The chain couples TRBV6-2 or TRBV6-3 to TRBJ1-5; TRBD1 matches 7 bases. Germline lookup yields CDR1 MNHEY and CDR2 SVGEGT. The CDR3 is 21 residues long. V shed 2 bases, J shed 0 bases, and the junction held 19 bases outside the gene matches.

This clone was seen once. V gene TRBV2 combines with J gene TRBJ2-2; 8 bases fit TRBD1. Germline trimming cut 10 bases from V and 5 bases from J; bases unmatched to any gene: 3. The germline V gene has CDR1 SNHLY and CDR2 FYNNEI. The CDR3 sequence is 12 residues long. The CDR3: CATRGPTGELFF. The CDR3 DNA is TGTGCCACCAGGGGGCCGACCGGGGAGCTGTTTTTT. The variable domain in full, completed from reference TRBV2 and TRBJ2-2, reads EPEVTQTPSHQVTQMGQEVILRCVPISNHLYFYWYRQILGQKVEFLVSFYNNEISEKSEIFDDQFSVERPDGSNFTLKIRSTKLEDSAMYFCATRGPTGELFFGEGSRLTVL.

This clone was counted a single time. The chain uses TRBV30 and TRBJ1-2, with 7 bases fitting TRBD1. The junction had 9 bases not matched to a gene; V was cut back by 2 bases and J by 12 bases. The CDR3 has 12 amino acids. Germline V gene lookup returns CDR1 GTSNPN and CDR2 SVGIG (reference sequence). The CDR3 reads CAWSLTGERDTF. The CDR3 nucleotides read TGTGCCTGGAGTCTAACAGGGGAGAGGGACACCTTC.

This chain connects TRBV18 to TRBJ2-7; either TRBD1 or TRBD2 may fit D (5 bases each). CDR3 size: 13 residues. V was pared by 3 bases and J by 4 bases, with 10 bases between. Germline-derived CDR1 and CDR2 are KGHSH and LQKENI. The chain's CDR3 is CASSPGPPYEQYF. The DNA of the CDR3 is TGTGCCAGCTCACCGGGACCGCCGTACGAGCAGTACTTC.

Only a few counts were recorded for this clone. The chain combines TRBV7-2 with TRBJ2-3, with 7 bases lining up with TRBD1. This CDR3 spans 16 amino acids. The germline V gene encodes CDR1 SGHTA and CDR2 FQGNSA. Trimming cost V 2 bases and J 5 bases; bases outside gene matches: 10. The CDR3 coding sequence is TGTGCCAGCAGCTTATCGATAGGGGGCGCCGAAGATACGCAGTATTTT. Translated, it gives CASSLSIGGAEDTQYF.

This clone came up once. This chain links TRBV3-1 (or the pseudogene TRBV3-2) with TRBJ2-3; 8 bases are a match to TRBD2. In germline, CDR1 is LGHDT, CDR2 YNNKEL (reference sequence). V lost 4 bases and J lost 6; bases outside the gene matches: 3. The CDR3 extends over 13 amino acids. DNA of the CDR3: TGTGCCAGCAGCCGGCGGGGGGTGGATACGCAGTATTTT. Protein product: CASSRRGVDTQYF.

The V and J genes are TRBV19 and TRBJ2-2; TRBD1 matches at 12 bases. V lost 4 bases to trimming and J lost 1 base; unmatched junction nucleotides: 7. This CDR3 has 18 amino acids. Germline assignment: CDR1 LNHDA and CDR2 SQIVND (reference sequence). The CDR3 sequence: CASSTGTGGAENTGELFF. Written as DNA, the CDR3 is TGTGCCAGTAGTACAGGGACAGGGGGCGCGGAGAACACCGGGGAGCTGTTTTTT.

CDR3 nucleotide sequence: TGTGCCAGCAGCTTAACTGTGGGGACCTATGGCTACACCTTC. This codes for CASSLTVGTYGYTF. The chain carries TRBV7-3 and TRBJ1-2; tentatively, D is TRBD1 (5 bases). In germline, CDR1 is SGHTA, CDR2 FQGTGA. The CDR3 covers 14 residues. The V end lost 0 bases, the J end lost 4 bases, and 9 bases lay between the germline ends.

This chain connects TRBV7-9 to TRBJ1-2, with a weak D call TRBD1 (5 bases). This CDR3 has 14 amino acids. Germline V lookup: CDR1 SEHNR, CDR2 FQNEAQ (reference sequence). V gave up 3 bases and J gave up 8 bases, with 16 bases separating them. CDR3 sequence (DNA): TGTGCCAGCAGCTTCGGGCAGGGCTTAGGGGGCTACACCTTC. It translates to CASSFGQGLGGYTF.

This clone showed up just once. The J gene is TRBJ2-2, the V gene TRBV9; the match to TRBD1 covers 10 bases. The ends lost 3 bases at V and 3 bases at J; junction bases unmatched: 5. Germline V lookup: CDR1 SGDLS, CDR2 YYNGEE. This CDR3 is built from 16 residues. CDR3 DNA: TGTGCCAGCAGCGGACAGGGGGCAGTGGACACCGGGGAGCTGTTTTTT. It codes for CASSGQGAVDTGELFF.

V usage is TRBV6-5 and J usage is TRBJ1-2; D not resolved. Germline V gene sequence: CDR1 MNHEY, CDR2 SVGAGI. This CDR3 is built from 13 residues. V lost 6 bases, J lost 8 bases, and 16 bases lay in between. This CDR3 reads CASRGAEFVGYTF. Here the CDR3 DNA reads TGTGCCAGCAGAGGAGCGGAGTTTGTGGGCTACACCTTC.